This T cell receptor beta chain is from a study of a mutant IDH1 vaccine in newly diagnosed glioma. About the study: Mean patient age was about 40 years; approximately 62% were male and about 40% female.

The CDR3 length is 14 residues. V shed 6 bases and J shed 2 bases, with 13 bases lying between them. Germline assignment: CDR1 MDHEN and CDR2 SYDVKM. Time point meaning: week 35, safety follow-up. Doses comprised 300 ug of mutant IDH1 20-mer peptide each, plus topical imiquimod. Vaccination of patients was performed eight times, in weeks 1, 3, 5, 7, 11, 15, 19 and 23. Data came from immunoSEQ multiplex PCR; TCRdb stores just in-frame clones and leaves some out. The sample shows tens of thousands of clones, about four fifths of them seen only once. Concerning this clone itself: The target antigen is unknown.

The chain recombines TRBV28 with TRBJ1-2, with a possible D match to TRBD1 (5 bases). The receptor's source is a man aged 40-55 years with glioma. Some clones in this sample may be carry-over from other donors' samples. Sequenced material: PBMCs, taken from a glioma patient whose treatment included an IDH1 peptide vaccine. In DNA form, the CDR3 reads TGTGCCAGCAGGAGGGGCGGGCCCAACTATGGCTACACCTTC. As protein: CASRRGGPNYGYTF.